This T cell receptor beta chain was captured in a study of T-cell memory formation after mild COVID-19. TCRdb recomputed calls from the 5' RACE reads with MiXCR, one row per CDR3 protein. Of about 430,000 distinct CDR3 sequences in the sample, less than 25% were seen once. This CDR3 has 15 amino acids. Trimming removed 0 bases at V and 2 bases at J, with 10 bases between. Looked up from germline, CDR1 is MNHEY and CDR2 is SVGAGI. This receptor was taken from an adult woman who had mild COVID-19 (a few samples of this study predate the infection). Cell type and time point are not known. Sequenced: PBMCs or a T cell subset sorted from them (not recorded which). This sequence joins TRBV6-5 and TRBJ1-2, with no clear D. In DNA, the CDR3 is TGTGCCAGCAGTTACTCGAACAGTTTCAACTATGGCTACACCTTC. It translates to CASSYSNSFNYGYTF.